This record concerns one TCR beta chain sequence. Its antigen is still unknown. The treatment here: about 20 received Ad26.COV2.S at low or high dose, single or two shots; about 5 received placebo; per-sample allocation not given. Collection of samples fell on day 63 after the first vaccine or placebo injection. In the vaccine, an Ad26 vector expressed the SARS-CoV-2 spike of the Wuhan strain. The entry originates in a study of Ad26.COV2.S vaccination and SARS-CoV-2 variants. General study results and limits: Compared with placebo recipients, vaccine recipients had higher spike-specific TCR breadth.

TCRdb's copy holds only in-frame clones and misses some; the assay was immunoSEQ multiplex PCR. Of 350,000 to 600,000 clones detected, 80% to 90% appear once; the ten largest clones hold approximately 1.7%. The clonotype was recovered from a person aged 18-65 years who received the Ad26.COV2.S COVID-19 vaccine or a placebo. This specimen consisted of peripheral blood, obtained in a trial of Ad26.COV2.S vaccine versus placebo.

This chain's CDR3 is CASSSDRGYGYTF. CDR3 nucleotides: TGTGCCAGCAGCTCCGACAGGGGCTATGGCTACACCTTC. The chain is built from TRBV7-2 and TRBJ1-2; the match to TRBD1 covers 8 bases. Germline V gene sequence: CDR1 SGHTA, CDR2 FQGNSA. CDR3 size: 13 residues. Losses at the gene ends were 4 bases for V and 4 bases for J; bases not matched to a gene: 2.